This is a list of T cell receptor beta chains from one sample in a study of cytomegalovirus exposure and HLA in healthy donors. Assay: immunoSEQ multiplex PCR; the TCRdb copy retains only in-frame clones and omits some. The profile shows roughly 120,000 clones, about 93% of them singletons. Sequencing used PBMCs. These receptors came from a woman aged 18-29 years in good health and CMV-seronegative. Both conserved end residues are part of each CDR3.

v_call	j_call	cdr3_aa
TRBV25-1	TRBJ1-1	CASTSRRTTEAFF
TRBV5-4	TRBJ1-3	CASRHEGQGNTIYF
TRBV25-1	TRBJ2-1	CASSWTGGFNEQFF
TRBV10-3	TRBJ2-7	CAISESRNRESYEQYF
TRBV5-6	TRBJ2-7	CASSPPGGTYEQYF
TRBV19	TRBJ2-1	CASSPLGGGRNEQFF
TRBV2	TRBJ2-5	CASRREVQETQYF
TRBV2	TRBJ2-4	CASLEGPGKNIQYF
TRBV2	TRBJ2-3	CASSDLRGSTDTQYF
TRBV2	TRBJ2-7	CASREAGGPYEQYF
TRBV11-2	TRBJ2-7	CASSLNSGGPSGEQYF
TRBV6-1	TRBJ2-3	CASSETGLALSTDTQYF
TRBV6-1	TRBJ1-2	CAIRTGTGIRGYTF
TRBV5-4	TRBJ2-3	CASSLSLAGTDTQYF
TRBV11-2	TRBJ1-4	CASSLEPGFRTNEKLFF
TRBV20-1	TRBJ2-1	CSALRSYEQFF
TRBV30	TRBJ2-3	CAWSETTGGADTQYF
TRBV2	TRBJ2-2	CASSTTGANTGELFF
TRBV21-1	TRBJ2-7	CAQGSEQYF